The 31 T cell receptor beta chains below come from one sample, sequenced in a study of blood T cell repertoires in COVID-19. Only in-frame clones appear in the TCRdb table, and some are missing; sequencing was by immunoSEQ multiplex PCR. The sample contains about 370,000 clones, 85% to 90% of which appear only once. Sequencing was done on a sample of PBMCs or T cells enriched from blood (not recorded which). The receptor source for this set is a man aged 18 to 29 who had recovered from COVID-19.

The J gene is TRBJ2-3, the V gene TRBV6-6; 8 bases fit TRBD2. This CDR3 is built from 15 residues. CDR1 and CDR2 from the germline V gene are MNHNY and SVGAGI (reference sequence). With V trimmed by 5 bases and J by 4 bases, 8 bases remained unmatched. The chain's CDR3 is CASSPGLVVADTQYF. The CDR3 nucleotides are TGTGCCAGCAGTCCGGGACTAGTGGTGGCAGATACGCAGTATTTT.

The chain combines TRBV9 with TRBJ2-2; 9 bases agree with TRBD2. CDR1 is SGDLS and CDR2 is YYNGEE in the germline V gene. This CDR3 has 16 residues. The trim removed 0 bases at V and 5 bases at J, leaving 5 bases unmatched. DNA of the CDR3: TGTGCCAGCAGCGTAGTGGCGGGAGGGCAGACCGGGGAGCTGTTTTTT. Amino acid sequence: CASSVVAGGQTGELFF.

The gene calls are TRBV7-8 and TRBJ2-1; the match to TRBD2 covers 8 bases. The CDR3 covers 16 residues. V was pared by 1 base and J by 8 bases, with 10 bases of the junction left unmatched. Germline-derived CDR1 and CDR2 are SGHVS and FQNEAQ. The CDR3 reads CASSLGRLALEDEQFF. CDR3 DNA: TGTGCCAGCAGCTTAGGTCGACTAGCGCTCGAGGATGAGCAGTTCTTC.

J is TRBJ2-4 and V is TRBV29-1; D is uncertain. This CDR3 region has 14 residues. The germline gives CDR1 SQVTM, CDR2 ANQGSEA. Trimming removed 5 bases at V and 8 bases at J, with 19 bases between. The CDR3 reads CSVFAQAKEDIQYF. The DNA of the CDR3 is TGCAGCGTTTTCGCCCAAGCAAAAGAGGACATTCAGTACTTC.

The chain links TRBV7-9 to TRBJ2-1, with 7 bases that match TRBD2. J gave up 7 bases and V 1 base, and 7 bases lay outside the gene matches. Germline V gene lookup returns CDR1 SEHNR and CDR2 FQNEAQ (reference sequence). CDR3 length: 15 residues. The CDR3 region has the DNA TGTGCCAGCAGCTTAGTGGGAGGGCCTGGGAATGAGCAGTTCTTC. It codes for CASSLVGGPGNEQFF. The full variable domain, its missing parts supplied by reference TRBV7-9 and TRBJ2-1, is DTGVSQNPRHKITKRGQNVTFRCDPISEHNRLYWYRQTLGQGPEFLTYFQNEAQLEKSRLLSDRFSAERPKGSFSTLEIQRTEQGDSAMYLCASSLVGGPGNEQFFGPGTRLTVL.

The genes are TRBV5-1 and TRBJ1-1, with TRBD1 matching over 8 bases. Germline V gene data show CDR1 as SGHRS and CDR2 as YFSETQ. This CDR3 region has 15 residues. V dropped 0 bases and J dropped 1; count of bases not matched to a gene: 2. CDR3 residues: CASSLGDRPNTEAFF. The CDR3 DNA reads as TGCGCCAGCAGCTTGGGGGACAGGCCGAACACTGAAGCTTTCTTT.

Notes on this clone: Other DNA sequences from this sample encode an identical CDR3 as well. The chain couples TRBV29-1 to TRBJ1-5; tentative D call: TRBD1 (6 bases). Germline V gene sequence: CDR1 SQVTM, CDR2 ANQGSEA. Trimming removed 4 bases from V and 0 bases from J, with 10 bases in between. This CDR3 has 14 residues. Written as DNA, the CDR3 is TGCAGCGTTGGTACAGGGAATAGCAATCAGCCCCAGCATTTT. This encodes CSVGTGNSNQPQHF. The whole variable domain, filled in from reference TRBV29-1 and TRBJ1-5, reads SAVISQKPSRDICQRGTSLTIQCQVDSQVTMMFWYRQQPGQSLTLIATANQGSEATYESGFVIDKFPISRPNLTFSTLTVSNMSPEDSSIYLCSVGTGNSNQPQHFGDGTRLSIL.

The chain joins TRBV6-5 to TRBJ1-3; D uncertain. There are 16 residues in the CDR3. V was pared by 4 bases and J by 1 base, with 14 bases between. Germline values: CDR1 MNHEY, CDR2 SVGAGI. DNA of the CDR3: TGTGCCAGCAGTTCCTCTCGACTGATTTCTGGAAACACCATATATTTT. Translating it yields CASSSSRLISGNTIYF.

The rearrangement joins TRBV28 to TRBJ1-2; 8 bases fit TRBD1. V was clipped by 6 bases and J by 7 bases; unmatched bases: 10. The germline V gene encodes CDR1 MDHEN and CDR2 SYDVKM. This CDR3 is built from 14 residues. CDR3 loop: CASRRDLQGVGYTF. CDR3 DNA sequence: TGTGCCAGCAGGCGCGACCTACAGGGGGTTGGCTACACCTTC.

V is TRBV10-3 and J is TRBJ2-3, with 8 bases matching TRBD1. The V segment lost 10 bases and the J segment 0 bases; nucleotides outside the gene matches: 3. The CDR3 runs 13 residues. Germline CDR1 and CDR2: ENHRY and SYGVKD. The CDR3 nucleotides read TGTGCCAACCGACAGGGGAGCACAGATACGCAGTATTTT. As protein: CANRQGSTDTQYF.

The V call is TRBV5-1, the J call TRBJ1-5; 8 nucleotides match TRBD1. Losses at the gene ends were 3 bases for V and 6 bases for J; bases not matched to a gene: 8. The germline CDR1 and CDR2 sequences are SGHRS and YFSETQ. The CDR3 loop spans 15 amino acids. This CDR3 reads CASSSQGARGQPQHF. The CDR3 DNA follows: TGCGCCAGCAGCTCTCAGGGGGCGCGGGGTCAGCCCCAGCATTTT.

This chain uses TRBV7-9 with TRBJ2-5; TRBD1 is a possible D gene (6 bases). Deletions cut 7 bases from V and 2 bases from J, with 17 bases between. This CDR3 contains 15 residues. Germline CDR1 and CDR2: SEHNR and FQNEAQ (reference sequence). The CDR3 DNA follows: TGTGCCAGCATCCTCACTGGGACACCTCAAGAGACCCAGTACTTC. Amino acids: CASILTGTPQETQYF. Drawing the rest from reference TRBV7-9 and TRBJ2-5, the complete variable domain is DTGVSQNPRHKITKRGQNVTFRCDPISEHNRLYWYRQTLGQGPEFLTYFQNEAQLEKSRLLSDRFSAERPKGSFSTLEIQRTEQGDSAMYLCASILTGTPQETQYFGPGTRLLVL.

The chain links TRBV7-9 to TRBJ1-2; D is unclear. There are 14 residues in the CDR3. Trimming stripped 0 bases from V and 4 bases from J, with 9 bases between. CDR1 and CDR2 from the germline V gene are SEHNR and FQNEAQ (reference sequence). CDR3 bases: TGTGCCAGCAGCTTAGCGACCGGGTCCTATGGCTACACCTTC. It specifies CASSLATGSYGYTF. Full variable domain (remainder filled in from reference TRBV7-9 and TRBJ1-2): DTGVSQNPRHKITKRGQNVTFRCDPISEHNRLYWYRQTLGQGPEFLTYFQNEAQLEKSRLLSDRFSAERPKGSFSTLEIQRTEQGDSAMYLCASSLATGSYGYTFGSGTRLTVV.

The chain couples TRBV27 to TRBJ1-6, with a possible D match to TRBD1 (6 bases). V was cut by 3 bases and J by 7 bases, with 7 bases left in between. Germline loops: CDR1 MNHEY, CDR2 SMNVEV (reference sequence). The CDR3 runs 13 residues. As DNA, the CDR3 is TGTGCCAGCAGTTTTACAGGGAATTCACCCCTCCACTTT. It is translated as CASSFTGNSPLHF.

The chain links TRBV7-2 to TRBJ2-7, with 16 bases matching TRBD2. Trimming cost V 11 bases and J 6 bases; bases outside gene matches: 13. The CDR3 consists of 16 residues. Germline-derived CDR1 and CDR2 are SGHTA and FQGNSA. CDR3 region: CALGGLAGGPGLEQYF. CDR3 DNA sequence: TGTGCCTTGGGGGGACTAGCGGGAGGGCCAGGCCTCGAGCAGTACTTC.

This chain joins TRBV7-2 and TRBJ1-4, with 11 positions matching TRBD1. The CDR3 extends over 15 amino acids. CDR1 SGHTA and CDR2 FQGNSA come from the germline V gene. V dropped 5 bases and J dropped 10; count of bases not matched to a gene: 9. DNA for the CDR3: TGTGCCAGCAGCGCCAGGACAGGGGGCTATGGAAAACTGTTTTTT. Translating gives CASSARTGGYGKLFF.

The V and J genes are TRBV4-3 and TRBJ1-1; possibly TRBD1 for D (5 bases). Deletions cut 4 bases from V and 0 bases from J, with 15 bases between. The CDR3 length is 16 residues. CDR1 is LGHNA, CDR2 YSLEER, per germline. As DNA, the CDR3 is TGCGCCAGCAGCCTCGTCGCGGGGGTAATGAACACTGAAGCTTTCTTT. This codes for CASSLVAGVMNTEAFF.

This clone is a singleton in its sample. The junction departs from germline at one end; a sequencing error may be responsible. The chain joins TRBV5-5 to TRBJ2-2, with 7 bases that match TRBD1. Germline V gene lookup returns CDR1 SGHKS and CDR2 YYEKEE (reference sequence). The CDR3 extends over 15 amino acids. In DNA, the CDR3 is TGTGCCAGCAGCTTCGGGACAGCGAAAACCGGGGAGCTGTTTTTT. This translates into CASSFGTAKTGELFF.

The V and J genes are TRBV9 and TRBJ1-4, with TRBD1 matching 7 bases. The CDR3 has 15 residues. The V and J ends lost 3 bases and 4 bases, in that order; junction bases with no gene match: 6. The V gene's germline CDR1 is SGDLS and CDR2 YYNGEE. This CDR3 reads CASSAMTGSNEKLFF. The CDR3 nucleotides are TGTGCCAGCAGCGCCATGACAGGGAGTAATGAAAAACTGTTTTTT.

This clone was counted a few times. The chain combines TRBV5-1 with TRBJ2-2; 11 bases fit TRBD2. V lost 4 bases, J lost 8 bases, and 10 bases stayed unmatched. Germline assignment: CDR1 SGHRS and CDR2 YFSETQ. CDR3 length equals 16 residues. CDR3 in DNA: TGCGCCAGCAGCCCGACTAGCGGGATGCCGTCAGGGGAGCTGTTTTTT. Translating it yields CASSPTSGMPSGELFF.

The chain recombines TRBV5-4 with TRBJ2-7; D gene unclear. V lost 0 bases and J 4 bases, leaving 8 bases between the germline ends. The CDR3 totals 13 residues. In germline, CDR1 is SGHNT, CDR2 YYREEE (reference sequence). DNA for the CDR3: TGTGCCAGCAGCTTGGGGGCAGGATACGAGCAGTACTTC. This codes for CASSLGAGYEQYF.

The chain is built from TRBV4-3 and TRBJ2-1; 7 nucleotides line up with TRBD1. J was trimmed by 4 bases and V by 8 bases; bases with no gene match: 17. CDR3 length: 17 residues. Germline values: CDR1 LGHNA, CDR2 YSLEER. In DNA, the CDR3 is TGCGCCAGCCACCCTTTCCTCCCGGGACAGATTTACAATGAGCAGTTCTTC. It codes for CASHPFLPGQIYNEQFF.

The chain is built from TRBV5-1 and TRBJ2-2; 7 bases are shared with TRBD1. Trimming took 4 bases from V and 3 from J; bases not matched to a gene: 6. Per germline, CDR1 SGHRS and CDR2 YFSETQ. CDR3 length: 15 residues. The CDR3 loop reads CASSPRQGDTGELFF. DNA for the CDR3: TGCGCCAGCAGCCCCAGACAGGGCGACACCGGGGAGCTGTTTTTT.

V gene TRBV27 combines with J gene TRBJ1-5; D is unclear. Germline CDR1 is MNHEY and CDR2 is SMNVEV (reference sequence). The CDR3 runs 13 residues. V lost 1 base and J 6 bases, leaving 7 bases between the germline ends. The CDR3 nucleotides are TGTGCCAGCAGTTTATTATCGGGTCAGCCCCAGCATTTT. It translates to CASSLLSGQPQHF.

The genes are TRBV6-6 and TRBJ1-1; D is possibly TRBD1 (6 bases). From germline, CDR1 is MNHNY and CDR2 SVGAGI (reference sequence). The CDR3 has 15 residues. V was trimmed by 7 bases and J by 1 base, leaving 16 bases between them. The CDR3 sequence: CASNIPGQENTEAFF. CDR3 in DNA: TGTGCCAGCAACATCCCGGGACAAGAGAACACTGAAGCTTTCTTT.

The gene calls are TRBV7-9 and TRBJ2-7; TRBD2 might be the D (5 bases). Per the germline V gene, CDR1 is SEHNR and CDR2 is FQNEAQ (reference sequence). V was pared by 1 base and J by 9 bases, with 10 bases between. The CDR3 totals 12 residues. The CDR3 nucleotides read TGTGCCAGCAGCTTAGGAGGGCCTTCGCAGTACTTC. Its protein is CASSLGGPSQYF. The full variable domain, rest sourced from reference TRBV7-9 and TRBJ2-7, is DTGVSQNPRHKITKRGQNVTFRCDPISEHNRLYWYRQTLGQGPEFLTYFQNEAQLEKSRLLSDRFSAERPKGSFSTLEIQRTEQGDSAMYLCASSLGGPSQYFGPGTRLTVT.

This CDR3 is CASSLSAGDYGYTF. The DNA of the CDR3 is TGTGCCAGCAGCTTAAGTGCAGGGGACTATGGCTACACCTTC. This chain uses TRBV7-3 with TRBJ1-2; D may be TRBD1 (6 bases). The germline V gene encodes CDR1 SGHTA and CDR2 FQGTGA. This CDR3 has 14 residues. The germline V and J ends were trimmed by 1 base and 3 bases, with 9 bases remaining between them.

The gene calls are TRBV5-1 and TRBJ2-7; TRBD2 agrees at 9 bases. This CDR3 spans 14 amino acids. Germline CDR1 SGHRS, CDR2 YFSETQ. V lost 2 bases to trimming and J lost 4 bases; unmatched junction nucleotides: 4. CDR3 region: CASSFRRGGYEQYF. The DNA for the CDR3 is TGCGCCAGCAGCTTCCGGCGGGGGGGGTACGAGCAGTACTTC.

This rearrangement joins TRBV9 to TRBJ1-5, with a tentative D call TRBD1 (5 bases). The CDR3 contains 15 residues. V was clipped by 3 bases and J by 5 bases, with 15 bases between them. Germline loops: CDR1 SGDLS, CDR2 YYNGEE. The DNA of the CDR3 is TGTGCCAGCAGCGAACGGGCAGCGGGGGATCAGCCCCAGCATTTT. Protein: CASSERAAGDQPQHF. Filled out from reference TRBV9 and TRBJ1-5, the complete variable domain reads DSGVTQTPKHLITATGQRVTLRCSPRSGDLSVYWYQQSLDQGLQFLIQYYNGEERAKGNILERFSAQQFPDLHSELNLSSLELGDSALYFCASSERAAGDQPQHFGDGTRLSIL.

The chain links TRBV5-4 to TRBJ2-3; D remains unclear. Trimming took 0 bases from V and 2 from J, leaving 7 bases between them. In germline, CDR1 is SGHNT, CDR2 YYREEE (reference sequence). The CDR3 is 14 amino acids. CDR3 in amino acids: CASSLGSTTDTQYF. The CDR3 nucleotides are TGTGCCAGCAGCTTGGGCAGTACCACAGATACGCAGTATTTT.

This rearrangement joins TRBV5-1 to TRBJ2-5, with TRBD2 as a possible D gene (7 bases). V lost 5 bases, J lost 5 bases, and 16 bases lay in between. Germline V lookup: CDR1 SGHRS, CDR2 YFSETQ. The CDR3 contains 14 residues. Here the CDR3 DNA reads TGCGCCAGCAGGGACGGGGGGCCCACGGAGACCCAGTACTTC. Its translation is CASRDGGPTETQYF.